This passage covers 5 T cell receptor beta chains from one sample sequenced in a study of blood T cells in healthy people across ages. With a J-beta primer mix and a sample-barcoded 5' primer, a second PCR ran 7 to 11 cycles. TCRdb re-called the 5' RACE reads through MiXCR, storing one row per CDR3 protein. The repertoire includes hundreds of thousands of distinct CDR3 sequences, approximately 48% of them detected once, and around 21% sits in the top ten. Sequenced input: blood. The receptors come from a man in his sixties in good health.

The V call is TRBV29-1, the J call TRBJ2-5, with TRBD1 as a possible D gene (6 bases). The CDR3 has 11 amino acids. CDR1 and CDR2 (germline): SQVTM, ANQGSEA. V was pared by 2 bases and J by 11 bases, with 12 bases between. CDR3 in amino acids: CSVEIRQEQYF. The DNA for the CDR3 is TGCAGCGTTGAAATTCGACAGGAGCAGTACTTC.

The genes are TRBV29-1 and TRBJ2-1; 7 bases are shared with TRBD2. The germline CDR1 and CDR2 sequences are SQVTM and ANQGSEA. The trim removed 8 bases at V and 7 bases at J, leaving 11 bases unmatched. The CDR3 totals 13 residues. CDR3 amino acids: CSLSLARGNEQFF. The CDR3 nucleotides are TGCAGCCTGTCACTAGCGCGCGGAAATGAGCAGTTCTTC.

J is TRBJ1-1 and V is TRBV27; 11 nucleotides line up with TRBD1. Trimming took 4 bases from V and 2 from J; bases not matched to a gene: 6. Germline V gene lookup returns CDR1 MNHEY and CDR2 SMNVEV (reference sequence). This CDR3 is 16 amino acids long. This CDR3 is CASSSPGTGGNTEAFF. Here the CDR3 DNA reads TGTGCCAGCAGTTCGCCCGGGACAGGGGGTAACACTGAAGCTTTCTTT.

The table lists this clonotype with a few counts. The chain recombines TRBV11-2 with TRBJ2-4; weak D call: TRBD2 (5 bases). In germline, CDR1 is SGHAT, CDR2 FQNNGV. CDR3 length equals 13 residues. Trimming stripped 5 bases from V and 3 bases from J, with 8 bases between. The CDR3 sequence: CASSHRDKNIQYF. For the CDR3, the DNA is TGTGCCAGCAGCCACCGGGACAAAAACATTCAGTACTTC.

V gene TRBV29-1 combines with J gene TRBJ1-4, with 7 bases that match TRBD1. Trimming cost V 7 bases and J 0 bases; bases outside gene matches: 8. This CDR3 is 15 amino acids long. Germline CDR1 is SQVTM and CDR2 is ANQGSEA. Written as DNA, the CDR3 is TGCAGCGCATCCCGGGGGACAGCAACTAATGAAAAACTGTTTTTT. Amino acid sequence: CSASRGTATNEKLFF.